This TCR beta chain was captured in a study of T cell responses to AZD1222 COVID-19 vaccine. Study results and limitations: Repertoire sampling occurred only after the peak T cell response. Spike as a whole was targeted by vaccine-associated CD4 TCRs, dominant at 160-218 and 743-854. Targets within unmutated variant regions were reportedly found for nearly half of spike-specific TCRs.

CDR3 length: 17 residues. Germline CDR1 SGHTS, CDR2 YDEGEE. V lost 3 bases, J lost 4 bases, and 8 bases stayed unmatched. Using immunoSEQ multiplex PCR, the repertoire was profiled, and TCRdb retains in-frame clones only, with some absent. The sample yields tens of thousands of clones, over 60% seen once. In the case of this clone: The antigen remains unidentified.

This chain links TRBV5-8 with TRBJ2-6; 9 bases match TRBD1. The receptor was derived from an adult who received the AZD1222 COVID-19 vaccine. The sequencing used peripheral blood, collected 28 days after the second AZD1222 dose. Here the CDR3 reads CASSSNRGRRGANVLTF. In DNA form, the CDR3 reads TGTGCCAGCAGCTCAAACAGGGGGCGGAGAGGGGCCAACGTCCTGACTTTC.